One sample yielded the 13 T cell receptor beta chains listed below, sequenced in a study of patients and donors after allogeneic stem cell transplantation. One entry per CDR3 protein, called by TCRdb with MiXCR from the RT-PCR reads. The data contain around 150,000 distinct CDR3 sequences, 37% of them singletons. The material sequenced was blood, either unsorted or a sorted T cell fraction (not recorded which). These receptors originate from a human donor who was either an allogeneic HSCT recipient or a stem cell or donor lymphocyte infusion donor (not recorded which). It is not recorded whose cells these are; they may come from a transplant donor.

This rearrangement joins TRBV5-1 to TRBJ2-3; D might be TRBD2 (5 bases). The CDR3 extends over 15 amino acids. Trimming removed 2 bases from V and 6 bases from J, with 16 bases in between. Germline V gene sequence: CDR1 SGHRS, CDR2 YFSETQ. Here the CDR3 reads CASSFDPRGDDTQYF. The DNA for the CDR3 is TGCGCCAGCAGCTTCGACCCACGGGGAGATGATACGCAGTATTTT.

The chain couples TRBV6-5 to TRBJ2-1; a possible D gene is TRBD2 (7 bases). Germline V gene data show CDR1 as MNHEY and CDR2 as SVGAGI. Trimming left V 0 bases short and J 4 bases short, with 10 bases between. The CDR3 is 15 residues long. The CDR3: CASSYSGGAYNEQFF. The CDR3 nucleotides are TGTGCCAGCAGTTACTCAGGGGGGGCTTACAATGAGCAGTTCTTC.

The rearrangement joins TRBV27 to TRBJ1-6; D may be TRBD1 (6 bases). Deletions cut 7 bases from V and 7 bases from J, with 20 bases between. The CDR3 is 16 amino acids. Germline V gives CDR1 MNHEY, CDR2 SMNVEV (reference sequence). CDR3 sequence reads: CASTLDRREGNSPLHF. In nucleotides, the CDR3 is TGTGCCAGCACTCTCGACAGGAGGGAAGGGAATTCACCCCTCCACTTT.

This clonotype came up a few times. The rearrangement joins TRBV10-1 to TRBJ1-2; D gene unclear. The CDR3 is 12 amino acids. Trimming removed 7 bases from V and 3 bases from J, with 9 bases in between. The germline gives CDR1 WNHNN, CDR2 SYGVQD (reference sequence). The CDR3 DNA sequence: TGCGCCAGCAAACCGGAGGACTATGGCTACACCTTC. It encodes CASKPEDYGYTF.

A remark on this clonotype: One end of the junction does not line up with germline, which may come from a read error. V gene TRBV7-7 combines with J gene TRBJ2-2; 7 nucleotides align to TRBD1. The CDR3 contains 16 residues. The V gene's germline CDR1 is SSHAT and CDR2 FNYEAQ (reference sequence). The CDR3 loop is CASSLLETGFVGELFF. The CDR3 DNA follows: TGTGCTAGCAGCTTATTAGAGACAGGGTTTGTCGGGGAGCTGTTTTTT. The entire variable domain, with the rest obtained from reference TRBV7-7 and TRBJ2-2, is as follows: GAGVSQSPRYKVTKRGQDVTLRCDPISSHATLYWYQQALGQGPEFLTYFNYEAQPDKSGLPSDRFSAERPEGSISTLTIQRTEQRDSAMYRCASSLLETGFVGELFFGEGSRLTVL.

This clonotype has a handful of counts. The rearrangement joins TRBV21-1 to TRBJ1-1; the table gives TRBD1 as D, unverified against the DNA. TRBV21-1 is shown as a pseudogene. This CDR3 has 14 residues. The CDR3 nucleotides are TGTGCCAGCAGCCCCCCGGCCTTGAACACTGAAGCTTTCTTT. As protein: CASSPPALNTEAFF.

V is TRBV4-2 and J is TRBJ1-2; 8 bases align to TRBD1. This CDR3 spans 16 amino acids. Per germline, CDR1 LGHNA and CDR2 YNFKEQ. V was pared by 0 bases and J by 4 bases, with 7 bases of the junction left unmatched. The CDR3 here is CASSQDKGQGFYGYTF. In DNA, the CDR3 is TGTGCCAGCAGCCAAGACAAAGGACAGGGATTCTATGGCTACACCTTC.

This clonotype was counted between two and nine times. The rearrangement joins TRBV9 to TRBJ2-2, with a possible D match to TRBD2 (6 bases). V was cut by 0 bases and J by 7 bases, with 10 bases left in between. Germline values: CDR1 SGDLS, CDR2 YYNGEE. CDR3 length: 14 amino acids. CDR3 amino acids: CASSVEVEGGELFF. The CDR3 DNA reads as TGTGCCAGCAGCGTAGAAGTGGAGGGCGGGGAGCTGTTTTTT. The full variable domain, its missing parts supplied by reference TRBV9 and TRBJ2-2, is DSGVTQTPKHLITATGQRVTLRCSPRSGDLSVYWYQQSLDQGLQFLIQYYNGEERAKGNILERFSAQQFPDLHSELNLSSLELGDSALYFCASSVEVEGGELFFGEGSRLTVL.

This clonotype was counted between two and nine times. The chain combines TRBV12-3 or TRBV12-4 with TRBJ1-5; a possible D gene is TRBD1 (5 bases). This CDR3 spans 15 amino acids. V lost 5 bases, J lost 3 bases, and 14 bases lay in between. CDR3 residues: CASSLRQGFNQPQHF. The DNA of the CDR3 is TGTGCCAGCAGTCTGAGGCAGGGTTTCAATCAGCCCCAGCATTTT.

The chain employs TRBV5-1 and TRBJ1-2; 8 nucleotides align to TRBD1. Germline CDR1 SGHRS, CDR2 YFSETQ. This CDR3 is built from 15 residues. The junction had 7 bases not matched to a gene; V was cut back by 3 bases and J by 3 bases. The CDR3 spells CASSSDRVRDYGYTF. The CDR3 DNA follows: TGCGCCAGCAGCTCGGACAGGGTACGGGACTATGGCTACACCTTC.

This clonotype was seen a handful of times. The chain has TRBV3-1 and TRBJ1-2; D gene ambiguous. Germline CDR1 LGHDT, CDR2 YNNKEL (reference sequence). The germline V and J ends were trimmed by 0 bases and 8 bases, with 28 bases remaining between them. The CDR3 consists of 19 residues. The CDR3 is CASSQDAETHGRRVGGYTF. The DNA for the CDR3 is TGTGCCAGCAGCCAAGATGCCGAAACCCATGGACGGAGAGTCGGGGGCTACACCTTC.

The chain carries TRBV13 and TRBJ2-4; the D call may be TRBD1 or TRBD2 (5 bases each). V lost 2 bases and J lost 7, with 9 bases in between. CDR1 and CDR2 (germline): PRHDT, FYEKMQ (reference sequence). This CDR3 region has 13 residues. The CDR3 sequence is CASSLHEGNIQYF. In nucleotides, the CDR3 is TGTGCCAGCAGCTTACACGAGGGGAACATTCAGTACTTC.

This chain uses TRBV5-5 with TRBJ1-6; D is unresolved. CDR1 SGHKS and CDR2 YYEKEE come from the germline V gene (reference sequence). The V end was cut by 1 base, the J end by 5 bases, with 16 bases between. CDR3 size: 17 residues. CDR3 in DNA: TGTGCCAGCAGCTTGTTCCCTATTTCCCTCCATAATTCACCCCTCCACTTT. It is translated as CASSLFPISLHNSPLHF.